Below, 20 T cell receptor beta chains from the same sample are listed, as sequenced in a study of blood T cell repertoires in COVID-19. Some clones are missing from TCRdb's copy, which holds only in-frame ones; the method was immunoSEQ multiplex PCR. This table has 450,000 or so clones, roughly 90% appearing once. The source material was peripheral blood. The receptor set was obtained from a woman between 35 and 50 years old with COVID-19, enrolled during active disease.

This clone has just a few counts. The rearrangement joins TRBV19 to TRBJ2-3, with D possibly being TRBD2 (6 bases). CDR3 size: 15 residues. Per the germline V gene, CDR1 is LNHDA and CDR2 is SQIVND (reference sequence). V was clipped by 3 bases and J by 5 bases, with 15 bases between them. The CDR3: CASSIRGMEKDTQYF. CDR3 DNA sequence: TGTGCCAGTAGTATTCGCGGGATGGAGAAAGATACGCAGTATTTT.

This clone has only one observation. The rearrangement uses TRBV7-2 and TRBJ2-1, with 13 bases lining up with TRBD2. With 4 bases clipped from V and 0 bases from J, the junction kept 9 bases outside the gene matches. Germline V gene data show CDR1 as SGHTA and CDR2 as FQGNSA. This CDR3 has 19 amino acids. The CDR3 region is CASSSPGLAGWSSYNEQFF. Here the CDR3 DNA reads TGTGCCAGCAGCTCTCCGGGACTAGCGGGATGGAGCTCCTACAATGAGCAGTTCTTC.

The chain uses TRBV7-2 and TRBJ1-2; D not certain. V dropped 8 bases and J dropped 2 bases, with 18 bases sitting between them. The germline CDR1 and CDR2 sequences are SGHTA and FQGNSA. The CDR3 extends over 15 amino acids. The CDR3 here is CASGPGSSGNYGYTF. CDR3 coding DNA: TGTGCCAGCGGTCCGGGGAGTTCTGGGAACTATGGCTACACCTTC. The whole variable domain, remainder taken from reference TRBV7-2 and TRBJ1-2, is GAGVSQSPSNKVTEKGKDVELRCDPISGHTALYWYRQSLGQGLEFLIYFQGNSAPDKSGLPSDRFSAERTGGSVSTLTIQRTQQEDSAVYLCASGPGSSGNYGYTFGSGTRLTVV.

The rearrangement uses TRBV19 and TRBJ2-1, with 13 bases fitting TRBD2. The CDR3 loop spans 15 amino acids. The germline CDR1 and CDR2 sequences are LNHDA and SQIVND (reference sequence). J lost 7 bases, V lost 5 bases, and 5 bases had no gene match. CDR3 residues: CASSRTSGRRNEQFF. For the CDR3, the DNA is TGTGCCAGTAGTCGGACTAGCGGGAGAAGGAATGAGCAGTTCTTC.

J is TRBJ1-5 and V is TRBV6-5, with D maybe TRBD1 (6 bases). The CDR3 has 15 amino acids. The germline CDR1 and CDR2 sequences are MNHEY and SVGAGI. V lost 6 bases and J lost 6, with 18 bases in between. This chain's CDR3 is CASRHRRGSGQPQHF. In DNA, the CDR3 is TGTGCCAGCAGGCACCGAAGGGGGAGCGGTCAGCCCCAGCATTTT.

This chain's CDR3 is CSVERTTETQYF. CDR3 nucleotide sequence: TGCAGCGTAGAGCGGACGACTGAGACCCAGTACTTC. This chain joins TRBV29-1 and TRBJ2-5, with D possibly being TRBD2 (5 bases). The V and J ends lost 6 bases and 5 bases respectively, with 13 bases between them. The germline V gene encodes CDR1 SQVTM and CDR2 ANQGSEA. There are 12 residues in the CDR3. Combining the CDR3 with reference TRBV29-1 and TRBJ2-5 gives the whole variable domain SAVISQKPSRDICQRGTSLTIQCQVDSQVTMMFWYRQQPGQSLTLIATANQGSEATYESGFVIDKFPISRPNLTFSTLTVSNMSPEDSSIYLCSVERTTETQYFGPGTRLLVL.

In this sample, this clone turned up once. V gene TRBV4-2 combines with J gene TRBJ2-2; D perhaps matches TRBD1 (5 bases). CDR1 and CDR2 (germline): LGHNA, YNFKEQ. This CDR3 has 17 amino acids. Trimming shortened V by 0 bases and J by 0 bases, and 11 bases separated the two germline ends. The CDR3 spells CASSQEGHGSNTGELFF. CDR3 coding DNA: TGTGCCAGCAGCCAAGAAGGACACGGTTCGAACACCGGGGAGCTGTTTTTT.

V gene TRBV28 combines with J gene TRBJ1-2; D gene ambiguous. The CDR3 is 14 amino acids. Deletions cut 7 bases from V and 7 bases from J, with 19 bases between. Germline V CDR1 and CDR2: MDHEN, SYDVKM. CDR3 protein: CASILRGLFGGYTF. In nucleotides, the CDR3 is TGTGCCAGCATCCTAAGAGGCCTTTTTGGTGGCTACACCTTC.

In DNA, the CDR3 is TGTGCCAGCTCACCGAGGTCCGAACTCACCATATATTTT. Translation: CASSPRSELTIYF. This chain links TRBV18 with TRBJ1-3; D remains unclear. CDR3 length equals 13 residues. Germline CDR1 and CDR2: KGHSH and LQKENI. Between the trimmed V and J ends, which lost 3 bases and 9 bases, there was a span of 12 bases. Complete variable domain (other parts from reference TRBV18 and TRBJ1-3): NAGVMQNPRHLVRRRGQEARLRCSPMKGHSHVYWYRQLPEEGLKFMVYLQKENIIDESGMPKERFSAEFPKEGPSILRIQQVVRGDSAAYFCASSPRSELTIYFGEGSWLTVV.

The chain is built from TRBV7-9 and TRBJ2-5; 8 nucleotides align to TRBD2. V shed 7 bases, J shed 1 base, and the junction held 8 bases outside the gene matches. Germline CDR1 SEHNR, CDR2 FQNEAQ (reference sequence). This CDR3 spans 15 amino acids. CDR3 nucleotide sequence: TGTGCCAGCACCCTCGACGGGAGGGCCCAAGAGACCCAGTACTTC. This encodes CASTLDGRAQETQYF.

CDR3 amino acids: CASSRSRGDGYTF. Here the CDR3 DNA reads TGTGCCAGCAGCCGAAGCAGGGGAGATGGCTACACCTTC. This chain links TRBV3-1 (or the pseudogene TRBV3-2) with TRBJ1-2; possibly TRBD1 for D (6 bases). The CDR3 covers 13 residues. Trimming cost V 4 bases and J 6 bases, with 12 bases left between them. Germline CDR1 reads LGHDT; CDR2 reads YNNKEL (reference sequence).

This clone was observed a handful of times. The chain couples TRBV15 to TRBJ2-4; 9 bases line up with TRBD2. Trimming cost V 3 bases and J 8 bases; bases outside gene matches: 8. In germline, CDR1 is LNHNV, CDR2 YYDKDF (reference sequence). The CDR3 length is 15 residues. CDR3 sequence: CATSSAGGPRDIQYF. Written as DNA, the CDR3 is TGTGCCACCAGCAGCGCGGGGGGGCCGAGGGACATTCAGTACTTC.

For the CDR3, the DNA is TGCGCCAGCAGCTTGGGAGGACTGGACCGGGGAAGCCACGAGCAGTACTTC. Its protein is CASSLGGLDRGSHEQYF. The chain recombines TRBV5-1 with TRBJ2-7; weak D call: TRBD2 (5 bases). Deletions cut 0 bases from V and 5 bases from J, with 21 bases between. Per germline, CDR1 SGHRS and CDR2 YFSETQ. The CDR3 loop spans 17 amino acids. Drawing the rest from reference TRBV5-1 and TRBJ2-7, the complete variable domain is KAGVTQTPRYLIKTRGQQVTLSCSPISGHRSVSWYQQTPGQGLQFLFEYFSETQRNKGNFPGRFSGRQFSNSRSEMNVSTLELGDSALYLCASSLGGLDRGSHEQYFGPGTRLTVT.

The CDR3 sequence is CASSLPRQGRGEKLFF. The CDR3 DNA follows: TGTGCCAGCAGTTTACCCCGACAGGGGCGGGGTGAAAAACTGTTTTTT. This sequence joins TRBV28 and TRBJ1-4, with 8 bases that match TRBD1. In germline, CDR1 is MDHEN, CDR2 SYDVKM. Trimming at V came to 2 bases and at J to 7 bases, leaving 9 bases not matched to a gene. CDR3 length equals 16 residues.

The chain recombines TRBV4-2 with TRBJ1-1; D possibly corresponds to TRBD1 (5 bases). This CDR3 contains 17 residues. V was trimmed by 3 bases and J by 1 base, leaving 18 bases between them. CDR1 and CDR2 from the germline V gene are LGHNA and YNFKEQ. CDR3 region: CASSHSTWGQANTEAFF. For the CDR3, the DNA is TGTGCCAGCAGCCATTCCACTTGGGGCCAGGCGAACACTGAAGCTTTCTTT.

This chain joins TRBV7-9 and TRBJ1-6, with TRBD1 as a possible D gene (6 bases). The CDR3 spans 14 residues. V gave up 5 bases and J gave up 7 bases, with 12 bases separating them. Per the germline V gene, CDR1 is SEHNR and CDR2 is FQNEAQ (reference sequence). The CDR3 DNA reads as TGTGCCAGCAGCCCTACAGGGAGCAATTCACCCCTCCACTTT. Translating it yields CASSPTGSNSPLHF.

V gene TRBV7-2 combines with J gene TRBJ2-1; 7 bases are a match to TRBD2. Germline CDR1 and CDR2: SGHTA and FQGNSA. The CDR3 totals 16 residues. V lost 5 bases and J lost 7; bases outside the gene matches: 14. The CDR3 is CASSPQAGSSDNEQFF. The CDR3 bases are TGTGCCAGCAGCCCTCAAGCGGGATCTTCGGATAATGAGCAGTTCTTC.

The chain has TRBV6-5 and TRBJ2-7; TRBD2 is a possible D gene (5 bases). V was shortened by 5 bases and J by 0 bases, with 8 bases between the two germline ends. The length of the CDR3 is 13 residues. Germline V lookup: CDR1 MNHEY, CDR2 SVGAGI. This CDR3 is CASSLAYSYEQYF. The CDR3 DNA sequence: TGTGCCAGCAGTCTAGCTTACTCCTACGAGCAGTACTTC.

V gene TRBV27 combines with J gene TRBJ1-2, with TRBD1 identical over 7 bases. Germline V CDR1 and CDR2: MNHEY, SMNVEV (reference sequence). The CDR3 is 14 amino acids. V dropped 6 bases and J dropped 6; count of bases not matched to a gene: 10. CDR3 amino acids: CASRRLDREHGYTF. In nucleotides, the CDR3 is TGTGCCAGCAGAAGACTTGACAGGGAACATGGCTACACCTTC.

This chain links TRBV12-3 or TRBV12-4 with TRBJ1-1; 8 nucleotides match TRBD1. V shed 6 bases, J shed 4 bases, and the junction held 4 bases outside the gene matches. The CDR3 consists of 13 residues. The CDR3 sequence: CASRLTGVTEAFF. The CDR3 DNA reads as TGTGCCAGCAGACTGACAGGGGTCACTGAAGCTTTCTTT.